Reported below is one T cell receptor (beta chain). Its antigen is as yet unknown. One end of the junction varies from germline; a read error may be responsible. The data stem from a study of tumor and adjacent non-tumor tissue in lung cancer. As for the study in general: There were 12 adenocarcinoma, a couple of squamous cell carcinoma and 1 small cell lung cancer cases. The patients, 10 to 11 men and about 5 women, were roughly 30 to 85 with stage I to III disease. Study-level results: TCR diversity was significantly greater in tumor than normal lung tissue.

The library came from three nested PCR rounds adapted from ARM-PCR protocols. TCRdb itself ran the multiplex PCR reads through MiXCR, one entry per CDR3 protein. The sample contains some 71,000 distinct CDR3 sequences, approximately 72% of which appear only once. This sample's RNA came from whole unsorted tissue. This CDR3 region has 14 residues. Germline V CDR1 and CDR2: SGHAT, FQNNGV. The receptor was isolated from a woman in her forties with non-small cell lung cancer. The chain uses TRBV11-2 and TRBJ2-7; 10 nucleotides line up with TRBD1. The sequenced sample was lung tumor tissue. The CDR3 spells CACSPRQGAYEQYF. CDR3 sequence (DNA): TGTGCCTGCAGCCCGAGACAGGGGGCCTACGAACAGTACTTC.